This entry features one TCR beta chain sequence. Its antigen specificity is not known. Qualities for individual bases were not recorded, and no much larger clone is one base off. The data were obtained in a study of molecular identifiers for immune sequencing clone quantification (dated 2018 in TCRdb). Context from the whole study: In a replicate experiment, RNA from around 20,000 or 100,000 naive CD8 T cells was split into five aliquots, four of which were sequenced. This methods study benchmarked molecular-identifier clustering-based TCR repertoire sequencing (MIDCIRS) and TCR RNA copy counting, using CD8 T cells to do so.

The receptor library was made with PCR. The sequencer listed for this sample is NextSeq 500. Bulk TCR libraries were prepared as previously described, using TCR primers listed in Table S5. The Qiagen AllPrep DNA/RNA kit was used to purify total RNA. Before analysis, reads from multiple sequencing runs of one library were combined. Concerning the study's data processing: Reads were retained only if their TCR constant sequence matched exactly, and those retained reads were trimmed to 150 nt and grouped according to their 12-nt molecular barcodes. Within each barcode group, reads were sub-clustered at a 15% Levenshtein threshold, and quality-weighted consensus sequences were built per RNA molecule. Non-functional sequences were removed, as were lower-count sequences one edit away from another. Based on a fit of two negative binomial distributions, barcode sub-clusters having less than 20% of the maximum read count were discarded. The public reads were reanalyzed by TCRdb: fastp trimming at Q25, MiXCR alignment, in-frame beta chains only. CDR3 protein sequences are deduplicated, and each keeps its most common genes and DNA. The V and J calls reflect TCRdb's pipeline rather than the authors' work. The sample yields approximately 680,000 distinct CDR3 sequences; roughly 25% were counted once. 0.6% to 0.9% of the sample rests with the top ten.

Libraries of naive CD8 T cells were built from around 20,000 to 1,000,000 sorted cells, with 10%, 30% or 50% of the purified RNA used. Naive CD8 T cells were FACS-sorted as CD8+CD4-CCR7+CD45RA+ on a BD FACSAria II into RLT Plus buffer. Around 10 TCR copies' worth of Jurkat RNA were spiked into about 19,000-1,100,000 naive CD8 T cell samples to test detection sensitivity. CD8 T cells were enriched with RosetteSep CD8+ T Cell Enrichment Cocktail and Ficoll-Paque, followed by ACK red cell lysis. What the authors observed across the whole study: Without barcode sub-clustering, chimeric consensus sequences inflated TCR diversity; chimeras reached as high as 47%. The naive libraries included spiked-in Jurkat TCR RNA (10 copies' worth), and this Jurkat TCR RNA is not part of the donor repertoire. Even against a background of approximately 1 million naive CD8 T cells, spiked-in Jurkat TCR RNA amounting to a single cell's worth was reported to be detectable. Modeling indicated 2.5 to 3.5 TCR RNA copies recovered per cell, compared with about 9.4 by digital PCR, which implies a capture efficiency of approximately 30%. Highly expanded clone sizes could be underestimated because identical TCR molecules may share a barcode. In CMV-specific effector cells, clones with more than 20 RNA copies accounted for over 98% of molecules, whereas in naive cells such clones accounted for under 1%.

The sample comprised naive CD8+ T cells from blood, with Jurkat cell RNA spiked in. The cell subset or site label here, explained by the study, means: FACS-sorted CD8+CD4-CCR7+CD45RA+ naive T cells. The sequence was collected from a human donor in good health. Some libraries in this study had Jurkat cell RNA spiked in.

The CDR3 region has the sequence CASSLGGSGPDTQYF. The DNA sequence is given as TGTGCCAGCAGTTTAGGGGGGAGCGGCCCAGATACGCAGTATTTT. The V gene is TRBV27 and the J gene is TRBJ2-3; TRBD2 is a possible D gene, resting on 6 matching bases. Trimming costs V 2 bases and J 4 bases, and their ends lie 13 bases apart. The CDR3 covers 15 residues, taking in both the cysteine and the phenylalanine. The CDR3 DNA has 45 bases and is translated from base 1. The germline V gene (reference sequence) sets CDR1 to MNHEY and CDR2 to SMNVEV.